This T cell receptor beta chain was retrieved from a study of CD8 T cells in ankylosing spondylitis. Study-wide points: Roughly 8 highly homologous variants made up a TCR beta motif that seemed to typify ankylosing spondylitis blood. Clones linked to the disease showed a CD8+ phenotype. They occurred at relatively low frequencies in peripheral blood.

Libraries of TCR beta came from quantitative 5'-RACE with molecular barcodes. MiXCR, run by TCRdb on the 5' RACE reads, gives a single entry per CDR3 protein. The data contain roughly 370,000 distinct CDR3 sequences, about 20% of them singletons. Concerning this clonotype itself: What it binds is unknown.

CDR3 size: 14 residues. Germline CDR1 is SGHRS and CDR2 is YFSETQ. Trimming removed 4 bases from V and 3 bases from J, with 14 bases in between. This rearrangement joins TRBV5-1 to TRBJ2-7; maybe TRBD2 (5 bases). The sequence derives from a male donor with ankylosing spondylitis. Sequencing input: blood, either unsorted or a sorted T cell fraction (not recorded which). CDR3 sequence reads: CASSHGPGSYEQYF. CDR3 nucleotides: TGCGCCAGCAGCCACGGACCGGGGAGCTACGAGCAGTACTTC.